What follows describes a single T cell receptor beta chain. Its antigen is undetermined. Mouse gene names apply. The read terminates 1 residue before the CDR3 end, so the remaining end is supplied by the germline J gene. CDR3 sequences, V/J genes, frequencies and template counts came from survey-depth TCRbeta sequencing. TCRdb's copy holds only in-frame clones and misses some; the assay was immunoSEQ multiplex PCR. The top ten hold roughly 0.7% of the sample, which has about 48,000 clones, nearly 75% seen once. These data originate in a study of tissue T cells after allogeneic stem cell transplantation. Between the trimmed V and J ends, which lost 2 bases and 1 base, there was a span of 6 bases. CDR1 NNHDY and CDR2 SYVADS come from the germline V gene. This CDR3 spans 14 amino acids. Study-level points and caveats: Across patients, clones rarely overlapped, yet motif clusters were shared tissue-specifically. Anatomically similar tissues had similar TCR repertoires within each patient.

The chain uses TRBV13-3 and TRBJ1-4, with D hard to call. The sequencing input was sorted cells pooled from one or two spleens. This sequence originates from a pool of C57BL/6 mice in good health. The sequenced part of the CDR3 DNA is TGTGCCAGCAGTGAAGCACCTTCCAACGAAAGATTATTT. Translating it yields CASSEAPSNERLF. The entire CDR3 is CASSEAPSNERLFF. Full variable domain (remainder filled in from reference TRBV13-3 and TRBJ1-4): EAAVTQSPRSKVAVTGGKVTLSCHQTNNHDYMYWYRQDTGHGLRLIHYSYVADSTEKGDIPDGYKASRPSQENFSLILELASLSQTAVYFCASSEAPSNERLFFGHGTKLSVL.